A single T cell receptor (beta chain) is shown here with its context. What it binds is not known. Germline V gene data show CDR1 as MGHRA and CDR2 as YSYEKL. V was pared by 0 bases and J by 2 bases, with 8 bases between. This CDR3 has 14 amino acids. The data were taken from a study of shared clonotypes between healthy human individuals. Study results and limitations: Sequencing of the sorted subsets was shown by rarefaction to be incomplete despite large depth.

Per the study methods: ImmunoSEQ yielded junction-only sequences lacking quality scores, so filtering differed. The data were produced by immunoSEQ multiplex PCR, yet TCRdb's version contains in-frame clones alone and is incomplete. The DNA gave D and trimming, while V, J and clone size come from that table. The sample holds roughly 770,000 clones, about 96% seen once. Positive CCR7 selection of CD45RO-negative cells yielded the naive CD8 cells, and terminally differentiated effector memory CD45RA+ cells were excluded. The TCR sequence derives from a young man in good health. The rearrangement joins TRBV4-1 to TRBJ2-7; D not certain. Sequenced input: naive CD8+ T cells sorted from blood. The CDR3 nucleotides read TGCGCCAGCAGCCAAGAAAGGGTAACCTACGAGCAGTACTTC. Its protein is CASSQERVTYEQYF.